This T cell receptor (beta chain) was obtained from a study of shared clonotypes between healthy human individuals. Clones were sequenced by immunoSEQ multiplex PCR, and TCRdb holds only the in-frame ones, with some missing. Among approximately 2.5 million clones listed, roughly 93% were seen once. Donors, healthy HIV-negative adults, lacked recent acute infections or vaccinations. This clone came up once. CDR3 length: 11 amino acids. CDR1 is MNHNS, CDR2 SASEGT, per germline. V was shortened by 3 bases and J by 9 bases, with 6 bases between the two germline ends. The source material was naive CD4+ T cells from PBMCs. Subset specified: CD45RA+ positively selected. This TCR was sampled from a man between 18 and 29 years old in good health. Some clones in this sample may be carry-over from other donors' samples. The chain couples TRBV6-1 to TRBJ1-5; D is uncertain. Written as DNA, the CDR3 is TGTGCCAGCAGTGATGTTACGCCCCAGCATTTT. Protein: CASSDVTPQHF.